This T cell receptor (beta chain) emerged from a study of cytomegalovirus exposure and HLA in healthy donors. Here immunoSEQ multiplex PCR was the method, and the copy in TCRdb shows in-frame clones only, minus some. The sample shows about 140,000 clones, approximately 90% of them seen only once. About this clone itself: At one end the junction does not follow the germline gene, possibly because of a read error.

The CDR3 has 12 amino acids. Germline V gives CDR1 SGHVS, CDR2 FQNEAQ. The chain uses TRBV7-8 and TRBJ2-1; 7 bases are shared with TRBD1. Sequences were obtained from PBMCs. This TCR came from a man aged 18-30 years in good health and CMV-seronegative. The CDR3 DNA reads TGTGCCAGCAGCCCAGGGGGAGCAGGCGCGCTCTTC. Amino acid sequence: CASSPGGAGALF.